This T cell receptor beta chain was identified during a study of T cells in Graves' hyperthyroidism and ophthalmopathy. General observations from the study: The model forecast ophthalmopathy, anticipating it by a median about 7 months before onset. Researchers found most expanded thyroid clonotypes above 0.001 in blood as well.

V was pared by 4 bases and J by 9 bases, with 13 bases between. The length of the CDR3 is 14 residues. In germline, CDR1 is SEHNR, CDR2 FQNEAQ (reference sequence). RNA transcripts served as the template for amplifying TCR beta CDR3 regions. The TCR CDR3 first-round RT-PCR relied on the HTBI primer set. TCRdb processed the multiplex PCR reads anew with MiXCR; each CDR3 protein has one entry. Of around 690,000 distinct CDR3 sequences in the sample, approximately 15% were seen once. A remark on this clonotype: The antigen remains unidentified.

The origin of this receptor is a man aged 50 to 59 with Graves' hyperthyroidism. The gene calls are TRBV7-9 and TRBJ1-6; tentative D call: TRBD1 (5 bases). The sample taken for sequencing was blood. The CDR3 bases are TGTGCCAGCAGCTGGGGGGAACGCGGTTCACCCCTCCACTTT. Its translation is CASSWGERGSPLHF.